A selection of T cell receptor beta chains follows, all from one sample in a study of cytotoxic CD8 clonotypes in ibrutinib-treated CLL. Libraries were prepared by immunoSEQ multiplex PCR; TCRdb keeps only in-frame clonotypes and omits some of them. The table lists fewer than 50,000 clones, 60% to 75% of them singletons. Sequences were derived from PBMCs, sampled after 12 months of ibrutinib treatment. The source of these receptors is a human donor with chronic lymphocytic leukemia. Both conserved end residues are part of each CDR3. The D gene is left open where the match is weak.

d_call	j_call	v_call	cdr3_aa
NA	TRBJ2-7	TRBV7-2	CASSLAHYEQYF
TRBD2	TRBJ2-1	TRBV11-3	CASSSPSGSGEQFF
NA	TRBJ2-1	TRBV28	CASRERVEQFF
NA	TRBJ2-5	TRBV5-1	CASSLDTQETQYF
TRBD2	TRBJ2-1	TRBV5-1	CASSFAGVHSNEQFF
NA	TRBJ1-1	TRBV10-1	CASSESRMRPNTEAFF
TRBD1	TRBJ2-7	TRBV6-6	CATRQGSYEQYF
TRBD1	TRBJ1-1	TRBV6-1	CATRQGEGNTEAFF
NA	TRBJ1-1	TRBV20-1	CSQLGEAEAFF
TRBD1	TRBJ2-5	TRBV5-1	CASSLDRDRGETQYF
NA	TRBJ1-2	TRBV6-5	CASNTGAGGGGGYTF
TRBD2	TRBJ2-7	TRBV4-1	CASSQPTSGSYEQYF
TRBD1	TRBJ2-2	TRBV7-9	CASSLARGQGTGELFF
TRBD1	TRBJ1-1	TRBV7-8	CASSSSGTGTTEAFF